The present T cell receptor (beta chain) was sequenced within a study of OX40 agonist ivuxolimab in advanced cancers. Overall study: Age averaged about 66 years (range roughly 20 to 90), and around 87% were male. Study-wide points: In a subset of nonresponders, normalized T-cell clonal expansion was also low.

Method: immunoSEQ multiplex PCR; TCRdb's copy keeps in-frame clones and lacks some. Here the sample spans more than 55,000 clones, 86% being singletons. Concerning this clone itself: Its specificity is not known.

V was pared by 5 bases and J by 6 bases, with 5 bases of the junction left unmatched. Germline V gene data show CDR1 as SGHVS and CDR2 as FNYEAQ. This CDR3 contains 13 residues. This chain connects TRBV7-6 to TRBJ2-7; TRBD1 aligns across 9 bases. This material consisted of CD4+ or CD8+ T cells sorted from blood, taken in a trial of the OX40 agonist ivuxolimab. This TCR was recovered from an adult with an advanced solid tumor such as melanoma, head and neck, liver or kidney cancer. In nucleotides, the CDR3 is TGTGCCAGCAGCGCCCGGACAGGGGCCGAGCAGTACTTC. Translated: CASSARTGAEQYF.